The 28 T cell receptor beta chains in this list originate from one sample, sequenced in a study of shared clonotypes between healthy human individuals. Measured with immunoSEQ multiplex PCR; TCRdb has only the in-frame clones, and not every one. The data contain over 850,000 clones, around 78% of them seen just once; the ten biggest clones take up about 0.52%. Sequences were obtained from memory CD4+ T cells from PBMCs. Sample subset: CD45RA-negative fraction. Receptors were obtained from a man younger than 30 in good health. Some clones in this sample may be carry-over from other donors' samples.

This sequence joins TRBV7-2 and TRBJ2-7; 11 bases map to TRBD2. Germline assignment: CDR1 SGHTA and CDR2 FQGNSA. There are 15 residues in the CDR3. V shed 4 bases and J 6 bases; nucleotides not matched to a gene: 8. For the CDR3, the DNA is TGTGCCAGCAGCTATACTAGCGGGAGTTACTCCGAGCAGTACTTC. This gives the protein CASSYTSGSYSEQYF.

The V gene is TRBV5-8, the J gene TRBJ1-2, with D uncertain. The CDR3 loop spans 11 amino acids. Per the germline V gene, CDR1 is SGHTS and CDR2 is YDEGEE. Trimming took 2 bases from V and 8 from J, leaving 7 bases between them. The CDR3 bases are TGTGCCAGCAGCTTTTCGCGAGGCTACACCTTC. Its translation: CASSFSRGYTF.

The V gene is TRBV29-1, the J gene TRBJ2-2; the D gene is possibly TRBD1 (6 bases). The CDR3 covers 13 residues. V lost 5 bases and J lost 1, with 8 bases in between. CDR1 and CDR2 from the germline V gene are SQVTM and ANQGSEA. CDR3 protein: CSVTRGNTGELFF. The DNA of the CDR3 is TGCAGCGTTACCAGGGGGAACACCGGGGAGCTGTTTTTT.

V gene TRBV7-2 combines with J gene TRBJ1-1; D unresolved. Germline V lookup: CDR1 SGHTA, CDR2 FQGNSA. The V and J ends lost 5 bases and 5 bases respectively, with 15 bases between them. CDR3 length: 14 amino acids. As DNA, the CDR3 is TGTGCCAGCAGCCCTACGAAAGGTTCAACTGAAGCTTTCTTT. Translated: CASSPTKGSTEAFF.

This chain uses TRBV10-1 with TRBJ1-1, with 7 bases identical to TRBD1. Per germline, CDR1 WNHNN and CDR2 SYGVQD (reference sequence). Trimming cost V 6 bases and J 4 bases; bases outside gene matches: 5. This CDR3 has 13 residues. CDR3 in amino acids: CASRQGTSTEAFF. Written as DNA, the CDR3 is TGCGCCAGCAGACAGGGGACGAGCACTGAAGCTTTCTTT.

The chain couples TRBV6-5 to TRBJ2-2, with TRBD1 matching over 7 bases. The CDR3 is 14 amino acids. Per the germline V gene, CDR1 is MNHEY and CDR2 is SVGAGI. V was clipped by 6 bases and J by 7 bases; unmatched bases: 8. This CDR3 is CASRTTGSGGELFF. The CDR3 DNA follows: TGTGCCAGCAGGACGACAGGGTCGGGCGGGGAGCTGTTTTTT.

V and J are TRBV28 and TRBJ2-3; D is ambiguous. The CDR3 spans 15 residues. Trimming took off 1 base at V and 1 base at J, with 9 bases between the two ends. Germline CDR1 reads MDHEN; CDR2 reads SYDVKM. CDR3: CASSLSRYGTDTQYF. The CDR3 nucleotides are TGTGCCAGCAGTTTATCCAGATACGGCACAGATACGCAGTATTTT.

The gene calls are TRBV28 and TRBJ1-2, with TRBD1 as a possible D gene (5 bases). In germline, CDR1 is MDHEN, CDR2 SYDVKM. This CDR3 has 13 residues. V was cut by 8 bases and J by 8 bases, with 18 bases left in between. CDR3 region: CASQFPGEGGYTF. The CDR3 coding sequence is TGTGCCAGCCAGTTTCCGGGGGAAGGGGGCTACACCTTC.

Note on this clone: Additional DNA sequences in this sample encode the identical CDR3. The rearrangement uses TRBV5-1 and TRBJ2-7; 7 nucleotides agree with TRBD1. The germline V gene encodes CDR1 SGHRS and CDR2 YFSETQ. The V and J ends lost 4 bases and 2 bases, in that order; junction bases with no gene match: 6. The CDR3 totals 14 residues. This CDR3 is CASSPGTATYEQYF. CDR3 nucleotide sequence: TGCGCCAGCAGCCCCGGGACAGCCACCTACGAGCAGTACTTC.

This clone was counted only a few times. The V and J genes are TRBV25-1 and TRBJ2-7; unclear D gene. V lost 5 bases and J 2 bases, leaving 13 bases between the germline ends. The CDR3 sequence is 14 residues long. Germline V gene sequence: CDR1 MGHDK, CDR2 SYGVNS. The CDR3 reads CASSSEIRAYEQYF. DNA of the CDR3: TGTGCCAGCAGTTCAGAGATTCGAGCCTACGAGCAGTACTTC.

The V and J genes are TRBV9 and TRBJ2-5; possibly TRBD2 for D (6 bases). The germline gives CDR1 SGDLS, CDR2 YYNGEE. CDR3 length: 14 residues. Deletions cut 1 base from V and 4 bases from J, with 11 bases between. The CDR3 spells CASSVIGGSETQYF. DNA for the CDR3: TGTGCCAGCAGCGTAATAGGAGGGTCAGAGACCCAGTACTTC.

The genes are TRBV28 and TRBJ2-3, with a weak D call TRBD1 (5 bases). The length of the CDR3 is 13 residues. V lost 8 bases to trimming and J lost 8 bases, with 17 bases between them. CDR1 MDHEN and CDR2 SYDVKM come from the germline V gene. CDR3 loop: CASGSTEGATQYF. The CDR3 DNA reads TGTGCCAGCGGGTCGACAGAAGGGGCTACGCAGTATTTT.

The chain uses TRBV28 and TRBJ2-2; tentatively, D is TRBD2 (6 bases). Trimming took 7 bases from V and 11 from J, leaving 11 bases between them. Germline values: CDR1 MDHEN, CDR2 SYDVKM. The CDR3 extends over 11 amino acids. CDR3 in DNA: TGTGCCAGCACCCTGGAGGGAGAGCTGTTTTTT. Translating gives CASTLEGELFF. Full variable domain (missing parts from reference TRBV28 and TRBJ2-2): DVKVTQSSRYLVKRTGEKVFLECVQDMDHENMFWYRQDPGLGLRLIYFSYDVKMKEKGDIPEGYSVSREKKERFSLILESASTNQTSMYLCASTLEGELFFGEGSRLTVL.

The chain links TRBV29-1 to TRBJ2-5, with TRBD2 matching over 9 bases. Judging by the DNA end, TRBJ2-7 fits better; the J call may be wrong. The germline gives CDR1 SQVTM, CDR2 ANQGSEA. The CDR3 loop spans 13 amino acids. CDR3 sequence (DNA): TGCAGCGGAGGTAGCGGGAGTCTTTACGAGCAGTACTTC. Amino acids: CSGGSGSLYEQYF.

The chain links TRBV28 to TRBJ1-2; no clear D. The CDR3 runs 11 residues. Per germline, CDR1 MDHEN and CDR2 SYDVKM. With 10 bases removed from V and 4 bases from J, the gap between germline ends came to 10 bases. The CDR3 sequence is CATGRIYGYTF. Here the CDR3 DNA reads TGTGCCACAGGACGCATCTATGGCTACACCTTC.

This clone has a single count. This rearrangement joins TRBV30 to TRBJ1-2; D gene ambiguous. Germline lookup yields CDR1 GTSNPN and CDR2 SVGIG (reference sequence). The CDR3 contains 13 residues. V lost 0 bases to trimming and J lost 2 bases, with 7 bases between them. This CDR3 is CAWSVEQNYGYTF. The CDR3, as DNA: TGTGCCTGGAGTGTAGAACAAAACTATGGCTACACCTTC.

The V gene is TRBV19, the J gene TRBJ2-3, with 7 positions matching TRBD2. CDR3 length: 15 residues. Germline V gene lookup returns CDR1 LNHDA and CDR2 SQIVND (reference sequence). Losses at the gene ends were 5 bases for V and 0 bases for J; bases not matched to a gene: 5. In DNA, the CDR3 is TGTGCCAGTAGTGAGACTAGCCGGAGCACAGATACGCAGTATTTT. Translated: CASSETSRSTDTQYF.

The chain recombines TRBV10-1 with TRBJ2-7; no clear D gene. Germline CDR1 reads WNHNN; CDR2 reads SYGVQD (reference sequence). V lost 4 bases, J lost 3 bases, and 7 bases lay in between. The CDR3 covers 12 residues. The CDR3 is CASSGGIYEQYF. DNA of the CDR3: TGCGCCAGCAGTGGTGGGATCTACGAGCAGTACTTC.

This chain joins TRBV11-1 and TRBJ2-7; D is perhaps TRBD1 or TRBD2 (5 bases each). The CDR3 is made up of 12 amino acids. V lost 4 bases and J lost 4, with 8 bases in between. Germline V CDR1 and CDR2: SGHAT, FQDESV (reference sequence). CDR3 sequence (DNA): TGTGCCAGCAGCTGGGACCGTTACGAGCAGTACTTC. This encodes CASSWDRYEQYF.

V gene TRBV6-5 combines with J gene TRBJ1-5; D is perhaps TRBD1 (6 bases). The V gene lost 0 bases and the J gene lost 7 bases, with 10 bases spanning the gap. The CDR3 contains 14 residues. In germline, CDR1 is MNHEY, CDR2 SVGAGI. As DNA, the CDR3 is TGTGCCAGCAGTTACTCGACAGGCTTCCAGCCCCAGCATTTT. It translates to CASSYSTGFQPQHF.

V usage is TRBV6-1 and J usage is TRBJ2-1; no reliable D call. The V gene's germline CDR1 is MNHNS and CDR2 SASEGT. The CDR3 is 13 amino acids. Trimming removed 1 base from V and 4 bases from J, with 5 bases in between. The CDR3 loop reads CASSEDSYNEQFF. CDR3 coding DNA: TGTGCCAGCAGTGAAGACAGTTACAATGAGCAGTTCTTC.

The rearrangement joins TRBV6-5 to TRBJ1-2, with D uncertain. Germline V CDR1 and CDR2: MNHEY, SVGAGI. CDR3 length: 13 residues. Trimming pared 0 bases from V and 6 bases from J, leaving 8 bases between. In DNA, the CDR3 is TGTGCCAGCAGTTACTCAGACGGCAATGGCTACACCTTC. Amino acid sequence: CASSYSDGNGYTF.

This clone appeared many times. V usage is TRBV21-1 and J usage is TRBJ2-6; the D call in the table, TRBD2, was not verified against the DNA. TRBV21-1 is a known pseudogene. CDR3 length equals 16 residues. The chain's CDR3 is CASSKVRPGLVDVLTF. In DNA, the CDR3 is TGTGCCAGCAGCAAAGTAAGGCCGGGATTGGTTGACGTCCTGACTTTC.

The V gene is TRBV28, the J gene TRBJ1-5; D is ambiguous. Trimming shortened V by 10 bases and J by 5 bases, and 12 bases separated the two germline ends. The CDR3 totals 12 residues. Per germline, CDR1 MDHEN and CDR2 SYDVKM. CDR3 nucleotides: TGTGCCACCTCACGACTTTATCAGCCCCAGCATTTT. It is translated as CATSRLYQPQHF.

The chain recombines TRBV4-3 with TRBJ1-1; D gene uncertain. Germline CDR1 is LGHNA and CDR2 is YSLEER. Trimming cost V 0 bases and J 9 bases, with 17 bases left between them. This CDR3 has 15 amino acids. In DNA, the CDR3 is TGCGCCAGCAGCCAAGAAGCGGCCGGAGAGGTCAAAGCTTTCTTT. It yields the protein CASSQEAAGEVKAFF.

This clone has a single count. The rearrangement links TRBV7-2 to TRBJ2-7; 15 bases match TRBD2. The CDR3 extends over 16 amino acids. Germline CDR1 SGHTA, CDR2 FQGNSA. V shed 7 bases, J shed 6 bases, and the junction held 10 bases outside the gene matches. The CDR3, as DNA: TGTGCCAGCACCCTTATGGGACTAGCGGGAGGCTCCGAGCAGTACTTC. It translates to CASTLMGLAGGSEQYF.

The rearrangement joins TRBV15 to TRBJ1-4; D not certain. CDR3 length equals 15 residues. V shed 0 bases and J shed 7 bases, with 12 bases lying between them. CDR1 and CDR2 from the germline V gene are LNHNV and YYDKDF (reference sequence). The DNA for the CDR3 is TGTGCCACCAGCAGAGATGGGCGGTTTAGTGAAAAACTGTTTTTT. As protein: CATSRDGRFSEKLFF.

This sequence joins TRBV27 and TRBJ1-1, with D possibly TRBD1 on 5 matching bases. The CDR3 has 16 residues. V lost 6 bases to trimming and J lost 0 bases, with 17 bases between them. From germline, CDR1 is MNHEY and CDR2 SMNVEV (reference sequence). The CDR3: CASSDGGGVVNTEAFF. CDR3 DNA: TGTGCCAGCAGCGACGGGGGGGGTGTAGTGAACACTGAAGCTTTCTTT.